These 6 T cell receptor beta chains share one sample of origin, sequenced in a study of T cell responses to AZD1222 COVID-19 vaccine. The assay was immunoSEQ multiplex PCR, and TCRdb's table has in-frame clones only and misses some. The sample lists under 150,000 clones, around nine tenths seen once, with about 1.1% in the top ten. The input for sequencing was peripheral blood, taken 28 days after the second AZD1222 dose. Every receptor here comes from an adult who received the AZD1222 COVID-19 vaccine.

The J gene is TRBJ1-1, the V gene TRBV20-1; TRBD1 matches at 7 bases. The germline CDR1 and CDR2 sequences are DFQATT and SNEGSKA (reference sequence). This CDR3 is 11 amino acids long. Trimming removed 4 bases from V and 8 bases from J; junction bases left unmatched: 4. CDR3 in DNA: TGCAGTGCTAAAGGACAGGTGGAAGCTTTCTTT. Its translation is CSAKGQVEAFF.

The genes are TRBV7-6 and TRBJ1-4; 10 positions match TRBD1. The CDR3 is made up of 18 amino acids. J gave up 0 bases and V 5 bases, and 9 bases lay outside the gene matches. CDR1 SGHVS and CDR2 FNYEAQ come from the germline V gene. The chain's CDR3 is CASSGDRGISATNEKLFF. CDR3 coding DNA: TGTGCCAGCAGCGGGGACAGGGGTATTTCGGCAACTAATGAAAAACTGTTTTTT.

This clone has only one observation. V gene TRBV7-2 combines with J gene TRBJ2-7; tentative D call: TRBD1 (7 bases). The CDR3 has 15 amino acids. V lost 1 base and J lost 5, with 15 bases in between. CDR1 is SGHTA, CDR2 FQGNSA, per germline. CDR3 residues: CASSLVGGGLDEQYF. CDR3 coding DNA: TGTGCCAGCAGCTTAGTCGGAGGGGGCTTGGACGAGCAGTACTTC.

The genes are TRBV6-5 and TRBJ2-3; 10 bases line up with TRBD2. V was pared by 6 bases and J by 1 base, with 4 bases of the junction left unmatched. Germline values: CDR1 MNHEY, CDR2 SVGAGI. The CDR3 is 15 amino acids. The DNA of the CDR3 is TGTGCCAGCAGACGGACTAGCGGTGGCACAGATACGCAGTATTTT. It specifies CASRRTSGGTDTQYF.

This chain connects TRBV7-3 to TRBJ2-5; 8 bases match TRBD2. The CDR3 loop spans 14 amino acids. The ends lost 5 bases at V and 4 bases at J; junction bases unmatched: 6. The germline CDR1 and CDR2 sequences are SGHTA and FQGTGA. The DNA for the CDR3 is TGTGCCAGCAGCCCCCAGGGACTAGGAGAGACCCAGTACTTC. Its translation is CASSPQGLGETQYF.

The CDR3 nucleotides are TGTGCCAGCAGCTTGTCAGCGGGGAGGGCTGAAGCTTTCTTT. Its protein is CASSLSAGRAEAFF. J is TRBJ1-1 and V is TRBV5-5, with D hard to call. Germline V lookup: CDR1 SGHKS, CDR2 YYEKEE (reference sequence). This CDR3 has 14 amino acids. V was shortened by 1 base and J by 6 bases, with 13 bases between the two germline ends.